Below, 2 T cell receptor beta chains from the same sample are listed, as sequenced in a study of T cells in tumors and immune-related adverse events. Here immunoSEQ multiplex PCR was the method, and the copy in TCRdb shows in-frame clones only, minus some. The sample contains around 4,500 clones, roughly 78% of which appear only once. Sample: skin tissue, taken from a patient treated with anti-PD-1 therapy. These receptor sequences come from a female donor with metastatic renal cell carcinoma.

The CDR3 loop is CASSPPRGFYNSPLHF. As DNA, the CDR3 is TGTGCCAGCAGCCCTCCGCGGGGGTTCTATAATTCACCCCTCCACTTT. The chain has TRBV4-2 and TRBJ1-6; D is possibly TRBD1 (5 bases). The CDR3 consists of 16 residues. Germline CDR1 and CDR2: LGHNA and YNFKEQ. V lost 4 bases to trimming and J lost 3 bases, with 13 bases between them.

The chain joins TRBV6-1 to TRBJ1-2; no firm D call. There are 12 residues in the CDR3. The V end was cut by 0 bases, the J end by 4 bases, with 3 bases between. The germline CDR1 and CDR2 sequences are MNHNS and SASEGT. This chain's CDR3 is CASSEAGYGYTF. The CDR3 DNA reads TGTGCCAGCAGTGAAGCAGGCTATGGCTACACCTTC.